This T cell receptor beta chain was identified during a study of control samples from healthy donors and cancer patients. Germline CDR1 reads SEHNR; CDR2 reads FQNEAQ (reference sequence). V lost 1 base, J lost 8 bases, and 6 bases stayed unmatched. This CDR3 spans 15 amino acids. Only in-frame clones appear in the TCRdb table, and some are missing; sequencing was by immunoSEQ multiplex PCR. The sample yields tens of thousands of clones, 89% seen once. Sequencing input: blood. This TCR was recovered from a man aged 50-60 years in good health. V gene TRBV7-9 combines with J gene TRBJ2-1, with 9 bases fitting TRBD2. CDR3 sequence (DNA): TGTGCCAGCAGCTTAGGTGGCGGGGGGGTCCATGAGCAGTTCTTC. Amino acid sequence: CASSLGGGGVHEQFF.